Following are 26 T cell receptor beta chains from one sample sequenced in a study of molecular identifiers for immune sequencing clone quantification. MiXCR was run by TCRdb on the PCR reads, yielding one entry per CDR3 protein. The table includes 300,000 to 400,000 distinct CDR3 sequences, around 21% detected once. Sequencing input: naive CD8+ T cells from blood, with Jurkat cell RNA spiked in. Subset in this sample: FACS-sorted CD8+CD4-CCR7+CD45RA+ naive T cells. The receptors shown here come from a human donor in good health. Some libraries in this study had Jurkat cell RNA spiked in.

This clonotype was counted many times. This chain joins TRBV6-5 and TRBJ1-1; 7 bases fit TRBD1. J gave up 5 bases and V 7 bases, and 7 bases lay outside the gene matches. Germline lookup yields CDR1 MNHEY and CDR2 SVGAGI. This CDR3 has 13 amino acids. DNA of the CDR3: TGTGCCAGCACCCCGGGGGGACAGACTGAAGCTTTCTTT. Translated: CASTPGGQTEAFF.

About this clonotype: This could be a read error, since a much larger clone is one nucleotide away. The chain links TRBV4-3 to TRBJ2-5; 12 bases align to TRBD2. Germline V gene data show CDR1 as LGHNA and CDR2 as YSLEER. This CDR3 spans 16 amino acids. Here the CDR3 DNA reads TGCGCCAGCGGCCAAGATCGACTAGCGGGAGTGGAGACCCAGTACTTC. This sequence encodes CASGQDRLAGVETQYF.

For this clonotype: With a much larger clone just one base away, this may be a read error. This sequence joins TRBV4-2 and TRBJ1-5; D gene uncertain. Germline assignment: CDR1 LGHNA and CDR2 YNFKEQ. This CDR3 has 15 residues. The CDR3 loop is CASSQWAGGDQSQHF. CDR3 bases: TGTGCCAGCAGCCAATGGGCAGGAGGTGATCAGTCCCAGCATTTT.

In this sample, this clonotype turned up many times. The CDR3 sequence: CSVRAETQYF. CDR3 DNA: TGCAGCGTGAGGGCGGAGACCCAGTACTTC. The chain is built from TRBV29-1 and TRBJ2-5; TRBD2 might be the D (5 bases). Trimming took off 6 bases at V and 5 bases at J, with 7 bases between the two ends. This CDR3 has 10 residues. Germline V gene sequence: CDR1 SQVTM, CDR2 ANQGSEA.

On this clonotype itself: At one boundary the junction diverges from the germline segment, which might be a read error. V gene TRBV7-9 combines with J gene TRBJ2-3, with D possibly TRBD1 on 5 matching bases. Germline-derived CDR1 and CDR2 are SEHNR and FQNEAQ (reference sequence). The CDR3 sequence is 12 residues long. The CDR3 region is CASSSTTDTRYF. The CDR3 coding sequence is TGTGCCAGCAGCTCGACGACAGATACGCGGTATTTT.

This clonotype has a single count. The V and J genes are TRBV11-2 and TRBJ2-1; D may be TRBD2 (6 bases). V was shortened by 2 bases and J by 7 bases, with 15 bases between the two germline ends. Per the germline V gene, CDR1 is SGHAT and CDR2 is FQNNGV. The CDR3 is 15 residues long. The CDR3 protein is CASSLSNMEGNEQFF. The CDR3 nucleotides are TGTGCCAGCAGCTTATCGAATATGGAGGGGAATGAGCAGTTCTTC.

At least ten counts were recorded for this clonotype. The V gene is TRBV7-9, the J gene TRBJ2-7, with a possible D match to TRBD2 (5 bases). Trimming shortened V by 5 bases and J by 6 bases, and 14 bases separated the two germline ends. Germline CDR1 is SEHNR and CDR2 is FQNEAQ (reference sequence). This CDR3 spans 13 amino acids. The CDR3 spells CASSPPAGVEQYF. In DNA form, the CDR3 reads TGTGCCAGCAGCCCCCCCGCCGGGGTCGAGCAGTACTTC.

This clonotype was seen repeatedly, ten times or more. The V and J genes are TRBV7-9 and TRBJ2-3; D gene ambiguous. V dropped 3 bases and J dropped 1 base, with 20 bases sitting between them. This CDR3 is built from 18 residues. CDR1 is SEHNR and CDR2 is FQNEAQ in the germline V gene (reference sequence). CDR3 amino acids: CASSFLFGSRSGTDTQYF. CDR3 nucleotides: TGTGCCAGCAGCTTCTTGTTTGGGTCCCGATCGGGCACAGATACGCAGTATTTT.

V usage is TRBV11-2 and J usage is TRBJ2-7, with 7 bases fitting TRBD1. The CDR3 has 15 amino acids. CDR1 SGHAT and CDR2 FQNNGV come from the germline V gene. With 3 bases clipped from V and 0 bases from J, the junction kept 5 bases outside the gene matches. Here the CDR3 DNA reads TGTGCCAGCAGCTTTTCCCGGGACAGCTCCTACGAGCAGTACTTC. It specifies CASSFSRDSSYEQYF.

This clonotype was counted ten times or more. The V gene is TRBV25-1, the J gene TRBJ2-7; TRBD1 agrees at 11 bases. The germline V gene encodes CDR1 MGHDK and CDR2 SYGVNS. The CDR3 is 14 residues long. The J segment lost 6 bases and the V segment lost 5 bases, leaving 6 bases of the junction unmatched. This CDR3 is CASSPIGTGGEQYF. The DNA of the CDR3 is TGTGCCAGCAGTCCCATTGGGACAGGGGGCGAGCAGTACTTC.

This clonotype was counted many times. The chain employs TRBV29-1 and TRBJ2-1; D is ambiguous. The CDR3 consists of 15 residues. The germline gives CDR1 SQVTM, CDR2 ANQGSEA. V lost 8 bases and J lost 3, with 20 bases in between. CDR3 bases: TGCAGCTTCCTGACGCGGTCCCAAAGCTACAATGAGCAGTTCTTC. Translated, it gives CSFLTRSQSYNEQFF.

Note on this clonotype: Possible read error: a much larger clone is one base away. This sequence joins TRBV4-3 and TRBJ1-5; 8 bases map to TRBD1. This CDR3 has 17 amino acids. The V gene's germline CDR1 is LGHNA and CDR2 YSLEER. Trimming cost V 2 bases and J 6 bases; bases outside gene matches: 12. The CDR3 sequence is CASSQPAWTGNSQPQHF. In DNA form, the CDR3 reads TGCGCCAGCAGCCAACCCGCCTGGACAGGGAACAGTCAGCCCCAGCATTTT.

The table lists this clonotype with many counts. The chain couples TRBV7-9 to TRBJ1-4; 7 bases agree with TRBD1. The V gene end was trimmed by 5 bases and the J gene end by 0 bases; junction bases not matched to a gene: 6. CDR1 is SEHNR, CDR2 FQNEAQ, per germline (reference sequence). The CDR3 is 16 amino acids. The CDR3 coding sequence is TGTGCCAGCAGCGCCCTAACAGGGGCAACTAATGAAAAACTGTTTTTT. Translation gives CASSALTGATNEKLFF.

This clonotype was detected ten times or more. The chain combines TRBV7-8 with TRBJ1-5; D is perhaps TRBD1 (6 bases). The CDR3 contains 16 residues. Trimming cost V 1 base and J 6 bases, with 16 bases left between them. CDR1 and CDR2 (germline): SGHVS, FQNEAQ. In DNA, the CDR3 is TGTGCCAGCAGCTTAGTTGGGGGAGGGGGGACTCAGCCCCAGCATTTT. Its protein is CASSLVGGGGTQPQHF.

On this clonotype itself: This may stem from a read error, because a much larger clone lies one nucleotide away. V and J are TRBV9 and TRBJ2-5; 15 bases are shared with TRBD2. This CDR3 contains 16 residues. The germline gives CDR1 SGDLS, CDR2 YYNGEE. CDR3 DNA: TGTGCCGGCAGCCAGGAAGCGGGACTAGCGGGAGGTACCCAGTACTTC. Residues: CAGSQEAGLAGGTQYF.

Notes on this clonotype: A much larger clone is a single base away; this may be a read error. This sequence joins TRBV25-1 and TRBJ2-7, with TRBD1 matching 10 bases. This CDR3 comprises 13 residues. Germline V gene data show CDR1 as MGHDK and CDR2 as SYGVNS. J gave up 6 bases and V 8 bases, and 7 bases lay outside the gene matches. CDR3 loop: CASGLDRGLEQYF. As DNA, the CDR3 is TGTGCCAGCGGTCTTGACAGGGGGCTCGAGCAGTACTTC.

This clonotype has a count of ten or more. The chain has TRBV5-1 and TRBJ1-1; TRBD1 matches at 7 bases. CDR3 length: 14 residues. V gave up 5 bases and J gave up 0 bases; unmatched junction bases: 4. The germline CDR1 and CDR2 sequences are SGHRS and YFSETQ. In DNA, the CDR3 is TGCGCCAGCAGGTCGGGACAGATGAACACTGAAGCTTTCTTT. It is translated as CASRSGQMNTEAFF.

This clonotype was picked up many times. The chain combines TRBV11-1 with TRBJ2-7; unclear D gene. The V gene lost 4 bases and the J gene lost 2 bases, with 15 bases spanning the gap. The CDR3 consists of 15 residues. Germline lookup yields CDR1 SGHAT and CDR2 FQDESV (reference sequence). CDR3 protein: CASSSGSFTPYEQYF. The CDR3 nucleotides are TGTGCCAGCAGCTCGGGCAGCTTTACCCCCTACGAGCAGTACTTC.

On this clonotype itself: A single base separates this from a much larger clone, so it may be a read error. V gene TRBV14 combines with J gene TRBJ2-7; 8 bases are shared with TRBD2. The CDR3 covers 14 residues. The germline V gene has CDR1 SGHDN and CDR2 FVKESK. For the CDR3, the DNA is TGTGCCAGCAGCCCGGGACTAGGCTCCTACGAGCAGCACTTC. Its translation: CASSPGLGSYEQHF.

In its sample, this clonotype was seen many times. The chain combines TRBV30 with TRBJ2-5; D is undetermined. Trimming took 0 bases from V and 0 from J, leaving 8 bases between them. CDR3 length: 14 residues. Per the germline V gene, CDR1 is GTSNPN and CDR2 is SVGIG (reference sequence). CDR3 loop: CAWSVLANQETQYF. DNA for the CDR3: TGTGCCTGGAGTGTTCTCGCGAACCAAGAGACCCAGTACTTC.

This clonotype was seen repeatedly, ten times or more. V and J are TRBV27 and TRBJ2-7; maybe TRBD2 (5 bases). The germline gives CDR1 MNHEY, CDR2 SMNVEV (reference sequence). V was cut by 6 bases and J by 7 bases, with 16 bases left in between. The length of the CDR3 is 13 residues. Here the CDR3 reads CASSPGGPGEQYF. In nucleotides, the CDR3 is TGTGCCAGCAGCCCAGGAGGCCCGGGGGAGCAGTACTTC.

This clonotype was observed many times. The rearrangement links TRBV29-1 to TRBJ2-1; 7 bases line up with TRBD1. The CDR3 has 15 residues. The germline CDR1 and CDR2 sequences are SQVTM and ANQGSEA. The junction had 11 bases not matched to a gene; V was cut back by 5 bases and J by 4 bases. CDR3 protein: CSVSFDRDPYNEQFF. The CDR3 DNA is TGCAGCGTTAGCTTCGACAGGGATCCGTACAATGAGCAGTTCTTC.

This clonotype was seen a few times. The gene calls are TRBV14 and TRBJ2-3; 11 bases align to TRBD2. The V segment lost 8 bases and the J segment 0 bases; nucleotides outside the gene matches: 7. Germline V gene lookup returns CDR1 SGHDN and CDR2 FVKESK. The CDR3 loop spans 16 amino acids. CDR3 DNA sequence: TGTGCCAGCTCCGGGACTAGCGGATCTAGCACAGATACGCAGTATTTT. Its protein is CASSGTSGSSTDTQYF.

This clonotype was seen only a few times. This sequence joins TRBV11-3 and TRBJ2-3; 8 positions match TRBD2. Germline V lookup: CDR1 SGHNT, CDR2 YENEEA. The CDR3 loop spans 19 amino acids. Trimming took 4 bases from V and 2 from J; bases not matched to a gene: 17. CDR3 sequence: CASSSHPGSTGGPTDTQYF. The CDR3 DNA is TGTGCCAGCAGCTCCCACCCTGGATCGACGGGGGGGCCCACAGATACGCAGTATTTT.

This clonotype showed up just a few times. J is TRBJ1-2 and V is TRBV6-5, with D perhaps TRBD1 (6 bases). Between the trimmed V and J ends, which lost 5 bases and 6 bases, there was a span of 13 bases. CDR3 length equals 13 residues. The germline CDR1 and CDR2 sequences are MNHEY and SVGAGI. The CDR3 loop is CASSQGQFHGYTF. CDR3 coding DNA: TGTGCCAGCAGTCAAGGACAGTTTCATGGCTACACCTTC.

About this clonotype itself: A read error may explain this, as a much larger clone is one base away. The missing conserved phenylalanine or tryptophan at the end of this CDR3 makes a read error likely. The J gene is TRBJ2-7, the V gene TRBV15; 10 positions match TRBD1. V shed 2 bases, J shed 3 bases, and the junction held 7 bases outside the gene matches. This CDR3 is 16 amino acids long. The germline CDR1 and CDR2 sequences are LNHNV and YYDKDF (reference sequence). In DNA form, the CDR3 reads TGTGCCACCAGCAGATCCCCCGGGACAGGGGACTACGAGCAGTACCTC. This sequence encodes CATSRSPGTGDYEQYL.